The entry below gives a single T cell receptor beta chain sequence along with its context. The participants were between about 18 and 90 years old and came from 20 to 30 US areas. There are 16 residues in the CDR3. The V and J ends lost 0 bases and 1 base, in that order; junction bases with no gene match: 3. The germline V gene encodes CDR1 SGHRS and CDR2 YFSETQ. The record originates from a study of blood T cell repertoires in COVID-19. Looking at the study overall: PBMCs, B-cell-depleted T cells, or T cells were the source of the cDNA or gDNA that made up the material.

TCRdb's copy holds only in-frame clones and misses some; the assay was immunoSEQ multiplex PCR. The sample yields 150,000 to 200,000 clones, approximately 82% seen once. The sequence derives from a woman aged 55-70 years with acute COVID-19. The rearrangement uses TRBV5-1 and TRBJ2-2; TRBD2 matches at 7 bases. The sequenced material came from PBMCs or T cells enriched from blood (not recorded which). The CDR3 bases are TGCGCCAGCAGCTTGGCCACGGGGGGGAACACCGGGGAGCTGTTTTTT. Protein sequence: CASSLATGGNTGELFF.